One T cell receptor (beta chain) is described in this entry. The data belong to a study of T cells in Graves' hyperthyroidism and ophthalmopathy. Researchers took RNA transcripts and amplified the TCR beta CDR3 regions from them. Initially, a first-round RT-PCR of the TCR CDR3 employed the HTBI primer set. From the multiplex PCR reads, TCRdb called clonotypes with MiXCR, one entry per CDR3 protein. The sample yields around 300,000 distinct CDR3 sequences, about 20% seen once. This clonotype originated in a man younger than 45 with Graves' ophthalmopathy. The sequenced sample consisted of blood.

DNA for the CDR3: TGTGCCAGCAGTTTAGTGGCAGGGGCAAATCAGCCCCAGCATTTT. It encodes CASSLVAGANQPQHF. The chain combines TRBV28 with TRBJ1-5, with D possibly being TRBD1 (6 bases). Germline CDR1 and CDR2: MDHEN and SYDVKM. V was pared by 2 bases and J by 4 bases, with 12 bases between. The CDR3 is 15 amino acids. The full variable domain, completed using reference TRBV28 and TRBJ1-5, is DVKVTQSSRYLVKRTGEKVFLECVQDMDHENMFWYRQDPGLGLRLIYFSYDVKMKEKGDIPEGYSVSREKKERFSLILESASTNQTSMYLCASSLVAGANQPQHFGDGTRLSIL.